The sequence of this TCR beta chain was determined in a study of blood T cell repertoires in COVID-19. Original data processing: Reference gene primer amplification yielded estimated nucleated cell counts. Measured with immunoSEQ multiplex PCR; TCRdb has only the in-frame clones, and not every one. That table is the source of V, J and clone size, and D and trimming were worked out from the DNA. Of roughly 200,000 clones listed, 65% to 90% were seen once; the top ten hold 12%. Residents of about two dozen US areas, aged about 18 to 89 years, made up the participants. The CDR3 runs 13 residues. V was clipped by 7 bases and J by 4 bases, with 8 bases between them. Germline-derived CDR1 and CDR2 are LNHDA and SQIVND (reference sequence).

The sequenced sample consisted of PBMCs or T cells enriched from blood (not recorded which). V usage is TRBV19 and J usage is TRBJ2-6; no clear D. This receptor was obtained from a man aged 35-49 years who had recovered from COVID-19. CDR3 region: CASILRGANVLTF. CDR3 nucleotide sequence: TGTGCCAGTATCTTGCGAGGGGCCAACGTCCTGACTTTC.